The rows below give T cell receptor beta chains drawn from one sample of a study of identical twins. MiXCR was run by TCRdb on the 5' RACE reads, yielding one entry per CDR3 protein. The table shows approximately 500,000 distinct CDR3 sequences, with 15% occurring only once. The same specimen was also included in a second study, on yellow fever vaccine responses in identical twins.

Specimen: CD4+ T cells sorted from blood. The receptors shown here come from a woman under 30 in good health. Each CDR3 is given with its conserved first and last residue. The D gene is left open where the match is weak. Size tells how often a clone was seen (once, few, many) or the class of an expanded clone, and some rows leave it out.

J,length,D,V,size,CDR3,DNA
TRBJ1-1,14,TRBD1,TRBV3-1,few,CASSQEGQVVGMVF,TGTGCCAGCAGCCAAGAGGGACAGGTCGTGGGGATGGTCTTT
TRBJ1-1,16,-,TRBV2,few,CASSGPPGRQNTEAFF,TGTGCCAGCAGTGGGCCTCCGGGACGACAGAACACTGAAGCTTTCTTT
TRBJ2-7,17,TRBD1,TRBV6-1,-,CASTKKITTGARDEQYF,TGTGCCAGCACCAAGAAAATAACGACAGGGGCAAGAGACGAGCAGTACTTC
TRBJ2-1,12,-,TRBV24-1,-,CATSDFSGAQFF,TGTGCCACCAGTGATTTTTCCGGGGCACAGTTCTTC
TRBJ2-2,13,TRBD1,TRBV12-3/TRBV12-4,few,CASNLQGSGELFF,TGTGCCAGCAACCTACAGGGGTCCGGGGAGCTGTTTTTT
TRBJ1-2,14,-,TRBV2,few,CASSYDSILYGYTF,TGTGCCAGCAGTTATGACAGCATCCTCTATGGCTACACCTTC
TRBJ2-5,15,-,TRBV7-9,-,CASSSTLAPQETQYF,TGTGCCAGCAGCTCCACCCTAGCCCCACAAGAGACCCAGTACTTC
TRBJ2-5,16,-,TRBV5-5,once,CASSRGQERGGETQYF,TGTGCCAGCAGCCGCGGACAGGAGAGGGGAGGAGAGACCCAGTACTTC
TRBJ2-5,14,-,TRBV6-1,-,CASSLMVGQETQYF,TGTGCCAGCAGTCTAATGGTAGGGCAAGAGACCCAGTACTTC
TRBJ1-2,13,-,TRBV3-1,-,CASSLSRQNGYTF,TGTGCCAGCAGCCTGAGCCGGCAGAATGGCTACACCTTC
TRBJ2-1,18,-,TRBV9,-,CASSVVGGSLSSYNEQFF,TGTGCCAGCAGCGTAGTTGGTGGCAGTCTAAGCTCCTACAATGAGCAGTTCTTC
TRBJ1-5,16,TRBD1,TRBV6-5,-,CASSYLSRGGNQPQHF,TGTGCCAGCAGTTACCTATCCAGGGGGGGCAATCAGCCCCAGCATTTT
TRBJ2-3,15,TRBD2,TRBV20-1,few,CSATSTSGRTDTQYF,TGCAGTGCTACCTCGACTAGCGGGAGGACAGATACGCAGTATTTT
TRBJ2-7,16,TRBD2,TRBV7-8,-,CASSLGGSSGTYEQYF,TGTGCCAGCAGCTTAGGGGGGTCTAGCGGTACCTACGAGCAGTACTTC
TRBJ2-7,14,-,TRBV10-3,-,CAISDQGRSYEQYF,TGTGCCATCAGTGATCAGGGGAGGTCCTATGAGCAGTACTTC
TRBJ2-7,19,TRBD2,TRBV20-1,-,CCANRQHTGTSGRWYEQYF,TGCTGTGCTAATCGACAACATACCGGGACTAGCGGGAGATGGTACGAGCAGTACTTC
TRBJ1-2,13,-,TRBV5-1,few,CASSLGVSYGYTF,TGCGCCAGCAGCTTGGGGGTTTCCTATGGCTACACCTTC
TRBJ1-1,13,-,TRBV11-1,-,CASSLGGGEEAFF,TGTGCCAGCAGCTTAGGTGGGGGAGAAGAAGCTTTCTTT
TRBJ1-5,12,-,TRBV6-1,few,CASTFSGWPQHF,TGTGCCAGCACTTTCTCAGGTTGGCCCCAGCATTTT
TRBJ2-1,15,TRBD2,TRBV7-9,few,CASSLKGGQDNEQFF,TGTGCCAGCAGCTTAAAGGGAGGGCAGGACAATGAGCAGTTCTTC
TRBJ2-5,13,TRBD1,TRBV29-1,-,CSVTGQGRETQYF,TGCAGCGTCACGGGACAGGGTAGGGAGACCCAGTACTTC
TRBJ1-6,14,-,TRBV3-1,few,CASSPGSIYSPLHF,TGTGCCAGCAGCCCTGGGTCCATCTATTCACCCCTCCACTTT
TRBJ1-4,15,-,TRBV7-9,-,CASSLPPPLNEKLFF,TGTGCCAGCAGCCTACCTCCACCCCTGAATGAAAAACTGTTTTTT
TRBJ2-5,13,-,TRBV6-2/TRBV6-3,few,CATKRTSGETQYF,TGTGCCACCAAAAGAACTAGTGGGGAGACCCAGTACTTC
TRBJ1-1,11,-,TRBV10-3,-,CAISGGPEAFF,TGTGCCATCAGTGGCGGGCCTGAAGCTTTCTTT
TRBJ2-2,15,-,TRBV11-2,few,CASSSPGGGTGELFF,TGTGCCAGCAGCTCACCCGGGGGCGGAACCGGGGAGCTGTTTTTT
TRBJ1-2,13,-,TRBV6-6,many,CASIDSLNYGYTF,TGTGCCAGCATAGACAGCCTAAACTATGGCTACACCTTC
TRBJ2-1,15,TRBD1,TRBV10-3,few,CAISPDRGPYNEQFF,TGTGCCATCAGCCCAGACAGGGGACCCTACAATGAGCAGTTCTTC
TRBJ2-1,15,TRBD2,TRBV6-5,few,CASSYSNAGGYEQFF,TGTGCCAGCAGTTACTCTAACGCCGGGGGGTATGAGCAGTTCTTC
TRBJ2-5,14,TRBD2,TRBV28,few,CASSLTSGRKTQYF,TGTGCCAGCAGTTTAACTAGCGGGAGAAAGACCCAGTACTTC
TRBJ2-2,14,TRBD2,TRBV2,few,CASIGTSVTGELFF,TGTGCCAGCATAGGGACTAGCGTAACCGGGGAGCTGTTTTTT
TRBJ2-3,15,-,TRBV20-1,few,CSAPLRGPSTDTQYF,TGCAGTGCGCCTTTGCGGGGGCCTAGCACAGATACGCAGTATTTT
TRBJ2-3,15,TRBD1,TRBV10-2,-,CASSDGTGGADTQYF,TGCGCCAGCAGTGACGGGACAGGGGGCGCCGATACGCAGTATTTT
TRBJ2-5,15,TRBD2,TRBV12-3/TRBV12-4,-,CASSLFGGTKETQYF,TGTGCCAGCAGTTTATTCGGGGGGACTAAAGAGACCCAGTACTTC
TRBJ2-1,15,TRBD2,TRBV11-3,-,CASSPLAGDYNEQFF,TGTGCCAGCAGCCCTCTAGCGGGAGACTACAATGAGCAGTTCTTC
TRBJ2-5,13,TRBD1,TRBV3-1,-,CASRRQGPETQYF,TGTGCCAGCAGAAGACAGGGGCCCGAGACCCAGTACTTC
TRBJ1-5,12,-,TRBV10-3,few,CAISEGGLAQHF,TGTGCCATCAGTGAAGGGGGGTTGGCCCAGCATTTT
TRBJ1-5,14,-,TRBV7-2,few,CASSQPGGIKPQHF,TGTGCCAGCAGCCAACCCGGAGGTATTAAGCCCCAGCATTTT
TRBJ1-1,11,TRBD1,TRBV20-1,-,CSAAQGTEAFF,TGCAGTGCTGCACAGGGGACTGAAGCTTTCTTT